The source of this TCR beta chain is a study of T-cell reconstitution after alpha-beta-depleted transplantation in children. Study-wide results and limits: Surviving recipient T cells and thymic progenitors accounted for the high day-60 TCRbeta diversity observed in some patients. About two months after transplant, alpha-beta T cells reportedly came from several hundred expanded graft clones. After one year, T-cell counts and TCRbeta diversity mostly came from new T cells.

Ten or more counts support this clonotype. Its antigen is still unknown. The library targeted TCRbeta and was prepared with unique molecular identifiers. A single record per CDR3 protein comes from TCRdb applying MiXCR to the PCR reads. The sample lists 490,000 or so distinct CDR3 sequences, over 9.5% occurring once. This receptor was taken from a child aged 2 to 9 with inherited bone marrow failure, due to receive a stem cell transplant. Sequenced here: PBMCs, sampled before TCRalphabeta/CD19-depleted stem cell transplant.

In DNA form, the CDR3 reads TGTGCCAGCAGACTCCGGGGGAGTACAGATACGCAGTATTTT. This encodes CASRLRGSTDTQYF. The chain joins TRBV27 to TRBJ2-3; D might be TRBD2 (6 bases). The germline V gene has CDR1 MNHEY and CDR2 SMNVEV (reference sequence). There are 14 residues in the CDR3. The V and J ends lost 6 bases and 3 bases respectively, with 13 bases between them.